The sequence of this T cell receptor beta chain was determined in a study of T-cell reconstitution after alpha-beta-depleted transplantation in children. Preparation of the TCRbeta library used unique molecular identifiers. TCRdb called the PCR reads again in MiXCR, with one record for every CDR3 protein. This table holds approximately 350,000 distinct CDR3 sequences, under 20% found once. Germline V gives CDR1 SGDLS, CDR2 YYNGEE. The CDR3 has 16 amino acids. V lost 3 bases to trimming and J lost 0 bases, with 10 bases between them. The clonotype comes from a male patient between 2 and 10 years old who had a stem cell transplant for acute lymphoblastic leukemia, so the T cells may come from the graft donor. The material was PBMCs, mostly from graft donor cells, obtained 360 days after TCRalphabeta/CD19-depleted stem cell transplant. This chain links TRBV9 with TRBJ2-6; D is undetermined. The CDR3 loop reads CASSANPGSGANVLTF. CDR3 in DNA: TGTGCCAGCAGCGCCAACCCAGGCTCTGGGGCCAACGTCCTGACTTTC.